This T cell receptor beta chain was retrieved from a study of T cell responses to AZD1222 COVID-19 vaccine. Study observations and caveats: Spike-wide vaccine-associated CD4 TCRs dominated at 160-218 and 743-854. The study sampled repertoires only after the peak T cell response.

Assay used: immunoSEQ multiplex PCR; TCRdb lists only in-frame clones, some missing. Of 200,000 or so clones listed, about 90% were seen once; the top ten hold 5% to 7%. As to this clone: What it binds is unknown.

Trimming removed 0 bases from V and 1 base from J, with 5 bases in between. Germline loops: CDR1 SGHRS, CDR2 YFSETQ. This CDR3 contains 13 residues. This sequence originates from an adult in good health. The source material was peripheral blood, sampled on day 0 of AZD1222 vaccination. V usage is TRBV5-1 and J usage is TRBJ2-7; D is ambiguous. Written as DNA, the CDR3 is TGCGCCAGCAGCTTGGCAGGTTCCTACGAGCAGTACTTC. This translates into CASSLAGSYEQYF.